These 18 T cell receptor beta chains came from one sample sequenced in a study of CD8 T cells in Susac syndrome (dated by TCRdb to about 2019). The library relied on the immunoSEQ multiplex PCR assay. RNA was extracted with the RNeasy kit and roughly 0.5 to 1 ug was reverse transcribed using random hexamers. Starting from the raw public reads, TCRdb applied fastp trimming at Q25, assembled clones with MiXCR and retained in-frame beta chains. CDR3 protein sequences are deduplicated, and each keeps its most common genes and DNA. This sample is represented by roughly 300,000 distinct CDR3 sequences; 70% to 90% of them were singletons. Clones ranked in the top ten supply about 0.11% of the sample. The sequencing input was CD8+ T cells from PBMCs. All receptors come from a human donor with multiple sclerosis.

This clonotype was counted between two and nine times. The chain carries TRBV7-2 and TRBJ1-1, with 7 bases fitting TRBD1. The CDR3 loop spans 12 amino acids. V dropped 5 bases and J dropped 11; count of bases not matched to a gene: 8. Germline CDR1 SGHTA, CDR2 FQGNSA. The CDR3 region is CASSDMDRMAFF. The CDR3 nucleotides read TGTGCCAGCAGCGACATGGACAGGATGGCTTTCTTT.

This chain links TRBV5-4 with TRBJ1-1, with D possibly TRBD1 on 6 matching bases. CDR1 is SGHNT and CDR2 is YYREEE in the germline V gene (reference sequence). V lost 4 bases and J 4 bases, leaving 8 bases between the germline ends. The CDR3 loop spans 12 amino acids. The DNA of the CDR3 is TGTGCCAGCAGCCCGGACAGCACTGAAGCTTTCTTT. This translates into CASSPDSTEAFF. Full variable domain (missing parts from reference TRBV5-4 and TRBJ1-1): ETGVTQSPTHLIKTRGQQVTLRCSSQSGHNTVSWYQQALGQGPQFIFQYYREEENGRGNFPPRFSGLQFPNYSSELNVNALELDDSALYLCASSPDSTEAFFGQGTRLTVV.

The chain couples TRBV20-1 to TRBJ1-5; possible D gene TRBD1, 5 bases. Germline CDR1 DFQATT, CDR2 SNEGSKA (reference sequence). The CDR3 extends over 13 amino acids. Trimming stripped 6 bases from V and 1 base from J, with 10 bases between. This CDR3 is CSAPPGSNQPQHF. The CDR3 nucleotides read TGCAGTGCCCCCCCAGGGAGCAATCAGCCCCAGCATTTT.

The CDR3 region has the DNA TGCAGTGCAGCCGATGGGTATAGCTACACCTTC. Translated: CSAADGYSYTF. The chain recombines TRBV20-1 with TRBJ1-2, with unresolved D. The CDR3 runs to 11 residues. The germline V gene encodes CDR1 DFQATT and CDR2 SNEGSKA (reference sequence). Trimming cost V 6 bases and J 9 bases, with 14 bases left between them.

The chain recombines TRBV4-1 with TRBJ1-1; the D gene is possibly TRBD1 (5 bases). The ends were cut back, 7 bases at V and 5 bases at J, with 11 bases in the middle. CDR3 length: 12 amino acids. Germline values: CDR1 MGHRA, CDR2 YSYEKL. In nucleotides, the CDR3 is TGCGCCAGCATAGCGCCAGGGACTGAAGCTTTCTTT. Its protein is CASIAPGTEAFF.

In this sample, this clonotype turned up a few times. The chain links TRBV5-4 to TRBJ2-7; D not resolved. The length of the CDR3 is 13 residues. Trimming left V 2 bases short and J 2 bases short, with 8 bases between. Looked up from germline, CDR1 is SGHNT and CDR2 is YYREEE (reference sequence). The CDR3 nucleotides read TGTGCCAGCAGCTTCACCGGGCCCTACGAGCAGTACTTC. Residues: CASSFTGPYEQYF.

The V and J genes are TRBV7-9 and TRBJ2-6; the D gene is possibly TRBD2 (5 bases). Germline loops: CDR1 SEHNR, CDR2 FQNEAQ (reference sequence). The CDR3 spans 16 residues. V was shortened by 3 bases and J by 2 bases, with 11 bases between the two germline ends. The CDR3: CASSFRRQTGANVLTF. As DNA, the CDR3 is TGTGCCAGCAGCTTTAGGAGGCAAACTGGGGCCAACGTCCTGACTTTC.

This clonotype was counted a few times. J is TRBJ2-7 and V is TRBV28; weak D call: TRBD2 (6 bases). Germline V CDR1 and CDR2: MDHEN, SYDVKM. This CDR3 region has 16 residues. Trimming cost V 8 bases and J 3 bases, with 23 bases left between them. The CDR3 reads CASRSNRDSPFYEQYF. CDR3 in DNA: TGTGCCAGCCGTTCTAACCGGGACTCTCCTTTCTACGAGCAGTACTTC.

The J gene is TRBJ2-7, the V gene TRBV2; 12 bases are shared with TRBD2. CDR3 length equals 13 residues. The V segment lost 6 bases and the J segment 6 bases; nucleotides outside the gene matches: 3. Germline CDR1 reads SNHLY; CDR2 reads FYNNEI. This CDR3 reads CASRVTSGSEQYF. The CDR3 coding sequence is TGTGCCAGCAGGGTGACTAGCGGGAGCGAGCAGTACTTC.

The gene calls are TRBV6-6 and TRBJ2-7; weak D call: TRBD1 (5 bases). Germline V gives CDR1 MNHNY, CDR2 SVGAGI (reference sequence). This CDR3 is built from 13 residues. V lost 5 bases to trimming and J lost 0 bases, with 8 bases between them. CDR3 in amino acids: CASSAQGSYEQYF. The CDR3 DNA reads as TGTGCCAGCAGTGCGCAGGGCTCCTACGAGCAGTACTTC.

This clonotype was recorded only once. This chain joins TRBV15 and TRBJ2-2; 7 bases are a match to TRBD1. This CDR3 is built from 17 residues. J gave up 5 bases and V 0 bases, and 9 bases lay outside the gene matches. Looked up from germline, CDR1 is LNHNV and CDR2 is YYDKDF (reference sequence). The CDR3 spells CATSRDLQTGTTGELFF. The CDR3, as DNA: TGTGCCACCAGCAGAGATCTGCAGACAGGGACGACCGGGGAGCTGTTTTTT.

Comment on this clonotype: A junction end diverges from the germline sequence, so it may reflect a read error. This chain links TRBV7-7 with TRBJ1-3; D not certain. CDR1 and CDR2 (germline): SSHAT, FNYEAQ (reference sequence). The CDR3 covers 14 residues. In DNA, the CDR3 is TGTGCTAGCAGACTGTCCTGCACTGGAAACACCATATATTTT. It specifies CASRLSCTGNTIYF.

The rearrangement joins TRBV3-1 to TRBJ1-2; D is ambiguous. With 4 bases removed from V and 2 bases from J, the gap between germline ends came to 11 bases. The CDR3 covers 14 residues. Germline CDR1 is LGHDT and CDR2 is YNNKEL (reference sequence). The CDR3 sequence is CASSPQLANYGYTF. CDR3 nucleotides: TGTGCCAGCAGCCCTCAGTTAGCGAACTATGGCTACACCTTC.

The CDR3 loop reads CATRSRTSGVQETQYF. As DNA, the CDR3 is TGTGCCACTCGGTCCCGGACTAGCGGCGTCCAAGAGACCCAGTACTTC. The chain carries TRBV10-3 and TRBJ2-5; 10 nucleotides align to TRBD2. CDR1 is ENHRY and CDR2 is SYGVKD in the germline V gene. V was pared by 10 bases and J by 1 base, with 12 bases of the junction left unmatched. The CDR3 extends over 16 amino acids.

This clonotype was observed a single time. The V gene is TRBV28, the J gene TRBJ2-3; TRBD2 matches at 9 bases. V was clipped by 6 bases and J by 2 bases; unmatched bases: 9. Germline CDR1 is MDHEN and CDR2 is SYDVKM. The CDR3 contains 16 residues. The CDR3 region has the DNA TGTGCCAGCAGCCCGGGGACTAGCACCCTCACAGATACGCAGTATTTT. This encodes CASSPGTSTLTDTQYF.

This chain joins TRBV30 and TRBJ2-1; TRBD2 matches at 10 bases. The CDR3 runs 18 residues. Germline CDR1 reads GTSNPN; CDR2 reads SVGIG (reference sequence). J gave up 4 bases and V 5 bases, and 17 bases lay outside the gene matches. CDR3 nucleotides: TGTGCCTGGTACCGGGACAGTATTTTAGCGGGAGGTTACAATGAGCAGTTCTTC. Its translation: CAWYRDSILAGGYNEQFF.

The genes are TRBV13 and TRBJ1-1; D is unresolved. The V end was cut by 5 bases, the J end by 11 bases, with 18 bases between. The length of the CDR3 is 13 residues. Germline loops: CDR1 PRHDT, CDR2 FYEKMQ (reference sequence). The CDR3 DNA reads as TGTGCCAGCAGCGCGGGTCCCCGGGAAACGGCTTTCTTT. Its protein is CASSAGPRETAFF.

The rearrangement joins TRBV15 to TRBJ2-1, with D unclear. Looked up from germline, CDR1 is LNHNV and CDR2 is YYDKDF (reference sequence). Trimming took off 3 bases at V and 6 bases at J, with 18 bases between the two ends. The CDR3 is 16 residues long. CDR3 region: CATSSGPPWGGNEQFF. The CDR3 nucleotides read TGTGCCACCAGCAGTGGACCGCCCTGGGGTGGCAATGAGCAGTTCTTC.